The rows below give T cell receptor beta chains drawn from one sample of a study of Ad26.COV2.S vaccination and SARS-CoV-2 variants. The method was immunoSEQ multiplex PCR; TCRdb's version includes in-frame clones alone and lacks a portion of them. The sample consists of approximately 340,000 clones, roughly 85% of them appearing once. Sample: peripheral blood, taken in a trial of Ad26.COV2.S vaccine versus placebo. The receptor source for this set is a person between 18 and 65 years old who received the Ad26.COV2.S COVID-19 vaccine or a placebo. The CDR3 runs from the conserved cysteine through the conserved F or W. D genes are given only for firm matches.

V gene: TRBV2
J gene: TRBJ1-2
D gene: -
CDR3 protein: CASTQDIYSNYGYTF

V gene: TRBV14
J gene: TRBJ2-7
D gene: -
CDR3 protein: CASSQVGSPTYEQYF

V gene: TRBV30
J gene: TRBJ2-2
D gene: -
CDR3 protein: CAWSVRGRDTGELFF

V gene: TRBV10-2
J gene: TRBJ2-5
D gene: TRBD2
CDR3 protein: CATTQAGGPETQYF

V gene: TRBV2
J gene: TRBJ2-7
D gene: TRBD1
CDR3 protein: CASSERTGTSEQYF

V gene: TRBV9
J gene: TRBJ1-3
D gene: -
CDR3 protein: CASSGSSLYSGNTIYF

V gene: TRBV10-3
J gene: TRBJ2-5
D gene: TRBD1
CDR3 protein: CAISESPGTGSQETQYF

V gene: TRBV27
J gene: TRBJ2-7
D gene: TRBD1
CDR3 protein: CASSIRQGSHEQYF

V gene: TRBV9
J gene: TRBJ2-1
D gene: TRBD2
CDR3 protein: CASSGLGTTYNEQFF

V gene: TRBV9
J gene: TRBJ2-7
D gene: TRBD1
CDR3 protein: CASSEGQGYEQYF

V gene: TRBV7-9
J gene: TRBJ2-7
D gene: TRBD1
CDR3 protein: CASSIVTGGSYEQYF

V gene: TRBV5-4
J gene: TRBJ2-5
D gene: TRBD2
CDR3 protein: CASSQGGLAGVETQYF

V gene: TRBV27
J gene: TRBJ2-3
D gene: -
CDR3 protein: CASSLLPLSSTDTQYF

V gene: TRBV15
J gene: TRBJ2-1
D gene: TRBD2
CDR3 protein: CATSSKRGGDNEQFF

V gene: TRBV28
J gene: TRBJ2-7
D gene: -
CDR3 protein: CASSFASFSYEQYF

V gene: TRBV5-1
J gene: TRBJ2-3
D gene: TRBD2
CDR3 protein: CASSLEGGRAADTQYF

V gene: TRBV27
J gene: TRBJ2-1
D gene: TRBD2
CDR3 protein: CASSYRAAGDLQFF

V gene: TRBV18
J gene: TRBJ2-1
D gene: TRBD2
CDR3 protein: CASSPSSGSRNEQFF

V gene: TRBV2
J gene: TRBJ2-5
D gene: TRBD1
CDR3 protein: CASTEGASETQYF

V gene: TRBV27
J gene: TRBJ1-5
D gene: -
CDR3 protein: CASSSPGDLNQPQHF

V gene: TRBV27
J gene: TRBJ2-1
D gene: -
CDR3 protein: CASSLAPYPFNEQFF

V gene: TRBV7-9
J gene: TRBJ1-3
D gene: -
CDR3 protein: CASSWGSGNTIYF

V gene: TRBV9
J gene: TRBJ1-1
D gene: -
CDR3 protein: CASSVGPLTEAFF

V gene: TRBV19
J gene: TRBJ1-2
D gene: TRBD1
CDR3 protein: CASSSTGGYGYTF

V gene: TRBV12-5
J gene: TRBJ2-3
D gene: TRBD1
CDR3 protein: CASAQGQGDTDTQYF